This record looks at one T cell receptor (beta chain) sequence and its context. Its antigen is currently unknown. For the second PCR, which ran for roughly 6 to 12 cycles, a sample-barcoded 5' primer and a J-beta primer mix were used. TCRdb processed the 5' RACE reads anew with MiXCR; each CDR3 protein has one entry. The table shows hundreds of thousands of distinct CDR3 sequences, with around 25% occurring only once. This sample was included in a study of blood T cells in healthy people across ages. General study results and limits: CMV status of donors was not determined, possibly confounding expanded clonotype changes.

The CDR3 consists of 15 residues. Germline CDR1 is MGHDK and CDR2 is SYGVNS. Trimming took 2 bases from V and 5 from J, leaving 15 bases between them. These data also formed part of another study, on T cells of mothers and their children. This second study says: Material was donated by three healthy Caucasian mothers and their six children. In the second PCR, M1S primer introduced barcodes and 2-4 random bases. Slightly higher, non-significant overlap characterized related mother-child pairs relative to unrelated pairs.

This receptor was taken from a boy between 5 and 17 years old in good health. This chain links TRBV25-1 with TRBJ2-5; weak D call: TRBD2 (7 bases). Sequenced material: blood. CDR3 nucleotides: TGTGCCAGCAGTGAAAATCGGGGGGCTTCGGAGACCCAGTACTTC. It specifies CASSENRGASETQYF. The full variable domain, in which reference TRBV25-1 and TRBJ2-5 provide the parts outside the CDR3, is EADIYQTPRYLVIGTGKKITLECSQTMGHDKMYWYQQDPGMELHLIHYSYGVNSTEKGDLSSESTVSRIRTEHFPLTLESARPSHTSQYLCASSENRGASETQYFGPGTRLLVL.